These T cell receptor beta chains were read from a single sample in a study of T cell responses to AZD1222 COVID-19 vaccine. The data were produced by immunoSEQ multiplex PCR, yet TCRdb's version contains in-frame clones alone and is incomplete. The sample lists under 300,000 clones, over 85% occurring once. Sequences were derived from peripheral blood, sampled on day 0 of AZD1222 vaccination. The receptors originated from an adult in good health. Both conserved end residues are part of each CDR3. The D gene is left open where the match is weak.

14,TRBV20-1,TRBJ1-5,NA,CSAIEQGGYQPQHF,TGCAGTGCTATTGAACAGGGTGGCTATCAGCCCCAGCATTTT
13,TRBV13,TRBJ2-7,NA,CASSLGPFAEQYF,TGTGCCAGCAGCTTAGGTCCTTTTGCTGAGCAGTACTTC
17,TRBV10-1,TRBJ2-1,TRBD2,CASSALSGLAVYNEQFF,TGCGCCAGCAGCGCACTGTCGGGACTAGCAGTTTACAATGAGCAGTTCTTC
14,TRBV5-6,TRBJ1-3,NA,CASRGRGSGNTIYF,TGTGCCAGCAGAGGAAGGGGCTCTGGAAACACCATATATTTT
15,TRBV19,TRBJ2-7,NA,CASRRGADSSYEQYF,TGTGCCAGTAGGAGAGGTGCAGATAGCTCCTACGAGCAGTACTTC
14,TRBV9,TRBJ1-6,TRBD1,CASSAHRGGSPLHF,TGTGCCAGCAGCGCCCACAGGGGGGGTTCACCCCTCCACTTT
18,TRBV5-4,TRBJ2-5,NA,CASSLGELIMTEQETQYF,TGTGCCAGCAGCTTGGGGGAATTAATTATGACAGAGCAAGAGACCCAGTACTTC
12,TRBV29-1,TRBJ1-5,NA,CSVLTGNQPQHF,TGCAGCGTCCTCACAGGGAATCAGCCCCAGCATTTT
13,TRBV20-1,TRBJ1-1,NA,CSASFQVNTEAFF,TGCAGTGCTAGTTTCCAGGTGAACACTGAAGCTTTCTTT
16,TRBV19,TRBJ2-7,TRBD2,CASSSLTSGSPYEQYF,TGTGCCAGTAGTTCCCTGACTAGCGGGAGCCCCTACGAGCAGTACTTC
13,TRBV11-2,TRBJ1-1,NA,CASSSYRGSEAFF,TGTGCCAGCAGTTCGTATAGGGGCTCTGAAGCTTTCTTT
13,TRBV9,TRBJ2-4,NA,CASSVDAGNIQYF,TGTGCCAGCAGCGTAGATGCAGGAAACATTCAGTACTTC
14,TRBV7-2,TRBJ1-1,NA,CASSVTGLNTEAFF,TGTGCCAGCAGCGTGACAGGACTTAACACTGAAGCTTTCTTT
13,TRBV30,TRBJ2-7,TRBD2,CAWQKILAGEQYF,TGTGCCTGGCAGAAAATTTTAGCGGGAGAGCAGTACTTC
14,TRBV11-2,TRBJ1-2,TRBD1,CASRKTGGHYGYTF,TGTGCCAGCAGGAAAACAGGGGGCCACTATGGCTACACCTTC
15,TRBV6-6,TRBJ2-3,NA,CASSYSTLLGDTQYF,TGTGCCAGCAGTTACTCGACACTTTTGGGAGATACGCAGTATTTT
15,TRBV7-3,TRBJ2-1,TRBD1,CASSSAGGSYNEQFF,TGTGCCAGCAGCTCCGCAGGGGGCTCCTACAATGAGCAGTTCTTC